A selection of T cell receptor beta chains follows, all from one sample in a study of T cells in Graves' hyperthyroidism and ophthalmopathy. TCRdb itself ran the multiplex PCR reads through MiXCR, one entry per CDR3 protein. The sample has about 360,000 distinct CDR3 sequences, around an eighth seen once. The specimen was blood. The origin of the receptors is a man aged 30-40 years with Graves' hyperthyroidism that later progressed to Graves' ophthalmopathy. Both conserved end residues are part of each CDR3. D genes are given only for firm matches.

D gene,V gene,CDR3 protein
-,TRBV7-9,CASSLGGTTRINYGYTF
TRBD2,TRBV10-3,CAISKTLAVPAGNIQYF
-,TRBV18,CASSPGRGVTEAFF
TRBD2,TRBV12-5,CASGPPPGLGNNEQFF
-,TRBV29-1,CSVEVAGSKNIQYF
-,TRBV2,CATSRWASYNEQFF
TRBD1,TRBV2,CASSQTGENTEAFF
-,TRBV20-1,CSARLAETQYF
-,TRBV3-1,CASSQDWGHGNQPQHF
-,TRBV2,CASRIPANYGYTF
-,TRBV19,CASSTRSGVEQYF
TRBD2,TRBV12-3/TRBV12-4,CASSLVGLAGRGGYEQYF
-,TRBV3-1,CASSQILGEAFF
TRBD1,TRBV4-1,CASSQVGTGLNEQFF
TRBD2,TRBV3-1,CASSIGLAGGDEQFF
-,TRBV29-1,CSVDSEGTYEQYF
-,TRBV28,CASSFLDSGNTIYF
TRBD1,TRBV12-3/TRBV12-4,CASSGTAHSTEAFF
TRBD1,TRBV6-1,CASRTGGNTIYF
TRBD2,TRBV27,CASGPYGGGSGELFF
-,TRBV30,CAWDRVARRGFNEQFF
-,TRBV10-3,CAINGQGSTGELFF
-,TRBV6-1,CASSSDSLDGYTF
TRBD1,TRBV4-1,CASSQSRDRGYEQYF
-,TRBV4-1,CASSQLQGQPQHF
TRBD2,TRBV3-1,CASSRTSGEETQYF
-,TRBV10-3,CAISASGVEQYF
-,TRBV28,CASIRLPTDTQYF
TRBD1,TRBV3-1,CASSRQGAAEAFF
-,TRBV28,CASSKRRDEKLFF
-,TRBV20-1,CSAPDSYEQYF
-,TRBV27,CASGHRRVGRETQYF
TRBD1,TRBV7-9,CASSLLGQARGYTF
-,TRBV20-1,CSASLPGRWTQYF
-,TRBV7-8,CASKLAARGTEAFF
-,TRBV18,CASQEGQQDGYTF
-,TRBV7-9,CASSTDGEVSEKLFF
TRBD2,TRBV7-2,CASSSRVAGKQETQYF
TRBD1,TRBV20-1,CSATTGYNEQFF
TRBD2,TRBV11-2,CASSLEGSSGATQYF
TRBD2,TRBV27,CASRNTRAGLAGGTQYF